In this sample, the clone carrying this TCR beta chain turned up many times. Its antigen remains unidentified. This entry comes from a study of T-cell reconstitution after alpha-beta-depleted transplantation in children. Findings and caveats of the study: Several hundred expanded graft clones reportedly gave rise to the alpha-beta T cells present about two months after transplant. Where some patients showed high TCRbeta diversity at day 60, it came from recipient T cells and thymic progenitors that had survived. The main origin of T-cell counts and diversity one year after transplant was newly produced T cells.

A TCRbeta library incorporating unique molecular identifiers was prepared. TCRdb itself ran the PCR reads through MiXCR, one entry per CDR3 protein. The sample lists approximately 490,000 distinct CDR3 sequences, roughly a tenth occurring once. Trimming shortened V by 7 bases and J by 0 bases, and 16 bases separated the two germline ends. CDR1 and CDR2 from the germline V gene are SQVTM and ANQGSEA. The CDR3 is made up of 15 amino acids. This sample comprised PBMCs, obtained before TCRalphabeta/CD19-depleted stem cell transplant. The clonotype originates from a child aged 2 to 10 with inherited bone marrow failure, due to receive a stem cell transplant. The rearrangement links TRBV29-1 to TRBJ2-1; D gene ambiguous. The CDR3 loop reads CSGSSLSSSYNEQFF. For the CDR3, the DNA is TGCAGCGGATCCTCTCTGTCTAGCTCCTACAATGAGCAGTTCTTC.